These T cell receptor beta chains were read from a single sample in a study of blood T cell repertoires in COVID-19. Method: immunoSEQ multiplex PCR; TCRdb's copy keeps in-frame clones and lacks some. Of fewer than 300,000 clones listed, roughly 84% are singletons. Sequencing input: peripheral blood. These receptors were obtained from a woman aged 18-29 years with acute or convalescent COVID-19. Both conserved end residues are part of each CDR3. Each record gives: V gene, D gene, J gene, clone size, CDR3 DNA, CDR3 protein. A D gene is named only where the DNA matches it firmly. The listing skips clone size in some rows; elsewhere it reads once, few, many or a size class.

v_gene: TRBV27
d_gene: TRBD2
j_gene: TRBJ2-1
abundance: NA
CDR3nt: TGTGCCAGCAGTTCTCGACCCGCGGGACTAGCGGGAGGCCGATACAATGAGCAGTTCTTC
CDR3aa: CASSSRPAGLAGGRYNEQFF

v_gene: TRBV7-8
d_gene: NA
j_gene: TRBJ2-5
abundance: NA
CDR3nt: TGTGCCAGCAGCCCTCTAGCAAACAACGGGGAGACCCAGTACTTC
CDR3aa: CASSPLANNGETQYF

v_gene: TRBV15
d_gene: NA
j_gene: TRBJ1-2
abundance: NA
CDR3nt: TGTGCCACCAGCAGAGTGGCCAGGGACTATGGCTACACCTTC
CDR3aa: CATSRVARDYGYTF

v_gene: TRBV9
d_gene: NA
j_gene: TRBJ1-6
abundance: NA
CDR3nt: TGTGCCAGCAGCGTAGCATATTCACCCCTCCACTTT
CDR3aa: CASSVAYSPLHF

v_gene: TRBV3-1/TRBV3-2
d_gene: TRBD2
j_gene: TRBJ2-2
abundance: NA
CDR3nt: TGTGCCAGCAGCCCCCAGCGGGAACCAAACACCGGGGAGCTGTTTTTT
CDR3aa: CASSPQREPNTGELFF

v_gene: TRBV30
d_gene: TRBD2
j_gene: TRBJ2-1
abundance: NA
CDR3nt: TGTGCCTGGAGTCCGACTAGCGGGCCCGGGATCTTC
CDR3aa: CAWSPTSGPGIF

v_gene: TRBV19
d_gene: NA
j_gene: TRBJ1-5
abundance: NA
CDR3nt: TGTGCCAGTAGGGGCGGGGTTGAGAGCAATCAGCCCCAGCATTTT
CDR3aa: CASRGGVESNQPQHF

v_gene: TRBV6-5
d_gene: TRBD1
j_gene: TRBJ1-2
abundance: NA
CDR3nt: TGTGCCAGCAGTTCTGGACAGGGGGCGGGTGGCTACACCTTC
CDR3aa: CASSSGQGAGGYTF

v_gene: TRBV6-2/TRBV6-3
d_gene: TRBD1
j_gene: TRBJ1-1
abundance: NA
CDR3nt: TGTGCCAGCAGTTACCCCGCGGGGGACAGGGGGCGCGATACTGAAGCTTTCTTT
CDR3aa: CASSYPAGDRGRDTEAFF

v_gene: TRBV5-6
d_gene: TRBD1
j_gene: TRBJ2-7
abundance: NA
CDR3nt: TGTGCCAGCAGTTGGGGACAGGGGTTCACCGAGCAGTACTTC
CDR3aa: CASSWGQGFTEQYF

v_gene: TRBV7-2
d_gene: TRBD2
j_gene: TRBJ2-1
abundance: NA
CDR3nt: TGTGCCAGCAGCTTAATAGCGGGAGGGCCTTGGGAGCAGTTCTTC
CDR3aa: CASSLIAGGPWEQFF

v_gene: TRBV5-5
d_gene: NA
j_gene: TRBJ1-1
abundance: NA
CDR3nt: TGTGCCAGCAGCACGGTCCGAACCCCTGAAGCTTTCTTT
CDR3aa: CASSTVRTPEAFF

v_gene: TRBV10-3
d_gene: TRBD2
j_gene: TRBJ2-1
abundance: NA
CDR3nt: TGTGCCATCAGTGAGTCTCGGCTAGCGGGAGTAATGGATGAGCAGTTCTTC
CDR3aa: CAISESRLAGVMDEQFF

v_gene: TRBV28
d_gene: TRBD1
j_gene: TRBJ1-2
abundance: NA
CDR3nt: TGTGCCAGCAGAACGACAGGGGACCCTAACTATGGCTACACCTTC
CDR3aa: CASRTTGDPNYGYTF

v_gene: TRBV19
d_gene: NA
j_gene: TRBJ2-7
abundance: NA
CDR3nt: TGTGCCAGTAGTATCTCGCAGGGCCAGGCGCGGGAGCAGTACTTC
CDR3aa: CASSISQGQAREQYF

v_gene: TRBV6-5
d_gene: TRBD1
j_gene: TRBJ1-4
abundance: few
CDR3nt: TGTGCCAGCAGGAAGGGACAGGGGGGAGAAAAACTGTTTTTT
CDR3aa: CASRKGQGGEKLFF

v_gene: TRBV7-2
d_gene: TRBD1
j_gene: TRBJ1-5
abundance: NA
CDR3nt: TGTGCCAGCAGTTCATTTGGGACAGGGGGCTGGGATCAGCCCCAGCATTTT
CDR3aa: CASSSFGTGGWDQPQHF

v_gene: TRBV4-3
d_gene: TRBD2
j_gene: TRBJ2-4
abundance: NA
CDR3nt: TGCGCCAGCAGCCAAGATTTGGTAGCGGGACTCCTAGCCAAAAACATTCAGTACTTC
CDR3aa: CASSQDLVAGLLAKNIQYF

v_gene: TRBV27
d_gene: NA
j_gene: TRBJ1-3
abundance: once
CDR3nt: TGTGCCAGCAGTTTGAGCCTGGGCGGAAACACCATATATTTT
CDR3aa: CASSLSLGGNTIYF

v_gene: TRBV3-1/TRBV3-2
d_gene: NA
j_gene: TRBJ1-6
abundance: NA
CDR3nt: TGTGCCAGCAGCCAAACCCAGCTAGGCTGGTCACCCCTCCACTTT
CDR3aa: CASSQTQLGWSPLHF

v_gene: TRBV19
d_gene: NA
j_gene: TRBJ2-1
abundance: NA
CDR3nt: TGTGCCAGTAGTTTGTGGGAGTCAAACAATGAGCAGTTCTTC
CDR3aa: CASSLWESNNEQFF

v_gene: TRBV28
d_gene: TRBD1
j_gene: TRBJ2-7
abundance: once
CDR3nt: TGTGCCAGCAGTAAGACGAGTACAGGGGGGTGGCAGTACTTC
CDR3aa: CASSKTSTGGWQYF

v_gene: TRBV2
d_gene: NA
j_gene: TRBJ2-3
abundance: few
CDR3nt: TGTGCCAGCAGTGAAGCGCGGTCGGCAGATACGCAGTATTTT
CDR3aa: CASSEARSADTQYF

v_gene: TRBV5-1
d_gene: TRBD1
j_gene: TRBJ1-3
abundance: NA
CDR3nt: TGCGCCAGCAGCTTCTTGGGGACAGTATTAGGAAACACCATATATTTT
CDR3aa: CASSFLGTVLGNTIYF

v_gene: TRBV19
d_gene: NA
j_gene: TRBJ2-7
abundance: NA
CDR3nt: TGTGCCAGTAGAAGGGGCTTCTACGAGCAGTACTTC
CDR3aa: CASRRGFYEQYF

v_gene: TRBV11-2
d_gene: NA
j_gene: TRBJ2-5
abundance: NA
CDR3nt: TGTGCCAGCAGCTTCCCCCTAGAGACCCAGTACTTC
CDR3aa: CASSFPLETQYF

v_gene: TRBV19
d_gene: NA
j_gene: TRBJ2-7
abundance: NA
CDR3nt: TGTGCCAGTAGTATTGGTGCTAGTATCTACGAGCAGTACTTC
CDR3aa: CASSIGASIYEQYF

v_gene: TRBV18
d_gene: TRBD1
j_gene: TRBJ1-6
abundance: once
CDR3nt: TGTGCCAGCTCACCCGGACAGGGGGTTTCACCCCTCCACTTT
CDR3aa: CASSPGQGVSPLHF

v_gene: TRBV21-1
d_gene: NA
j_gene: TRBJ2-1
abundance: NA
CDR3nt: TGTGCCAGCAGCCCAGGGCAGAGCTCCTACAATGAGCAGTTCTTC
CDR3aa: CASSPGQSSYNEQFF

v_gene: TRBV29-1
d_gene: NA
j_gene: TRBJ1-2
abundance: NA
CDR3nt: TGCAGCGTTGACAGGGAATCCGGCTACACCTTC
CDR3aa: CSVDRESGYTF

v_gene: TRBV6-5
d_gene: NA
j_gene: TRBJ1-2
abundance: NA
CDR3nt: TGTGCCAGCAGTTACCCAACAGGCTATGGCTACACCTTC
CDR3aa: CASSYPTGYGYTF

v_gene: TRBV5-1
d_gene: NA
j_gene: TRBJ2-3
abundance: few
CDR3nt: TGCGCCACCAGACCGGCCCCGGAGCGCACTGCAGATACGCAGTATTTT
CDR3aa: CATRPAPERTADTQYF

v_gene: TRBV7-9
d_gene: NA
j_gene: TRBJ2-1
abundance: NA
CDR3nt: TGTGCCACGGCGGTGGATGAGCAGTTCTTC
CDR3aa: CATAVDEQFF

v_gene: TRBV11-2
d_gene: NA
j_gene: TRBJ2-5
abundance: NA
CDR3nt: TGTGCCAGCAGCTTACCGAGCGGAGGAAGCCAAGAGACCCAGTACTTC
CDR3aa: CASSLPSGGSQETQYF

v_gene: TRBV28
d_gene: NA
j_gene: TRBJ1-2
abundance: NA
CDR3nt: TGTGCCAGCAGTTTATCACCAGGGGAGCGCTATGGCTACACCTTC
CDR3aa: CASSLSPGERYGYTF

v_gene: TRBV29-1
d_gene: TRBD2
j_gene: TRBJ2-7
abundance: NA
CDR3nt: TGCAGCGTACCCGGGACTAGGGCCGAGCAGTACTTC
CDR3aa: CSVPGTRAEQYF

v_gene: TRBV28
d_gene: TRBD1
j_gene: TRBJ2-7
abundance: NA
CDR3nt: TGTGCCAGCAGTGTGAGACAGGGGTTCTACGAGCAGTACTTC
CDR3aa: CASSVRQGFYEQYF

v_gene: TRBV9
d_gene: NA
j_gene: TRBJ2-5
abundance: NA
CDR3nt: TGTGCCAGCAGCGGAGGACTAAATCGTCAAGAGACCCAGTACTTC
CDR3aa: CASSGGLNRQETQYF